This T cell receptor (beta chain) stems from a study of cytomegalovirus exposure and HLA in healthy donors. V was pared by 3 bases and J by 6 bases, with 9 bases of the junction left unmatched. Germline CDR1 and CDR2: MNHEY and SMNVEV (reference sequence). The CDR3 length is 15 residues. The PCR was carried out with 60 Vbeta primers and 13 Jbeta primers. Data came from immunoSEQ multiplex PCR; TCRdb stores just in-frame clones and leaves some out. The repertoire holds around 130,000 clones, with over 70% as singletons. V usage is TRBV27 and J usage is TRBJ1-1; 8 bases are shared with TRBD1. Sequencing used PBMCs. This TCR was sampled from a young woman in good health and CMV-seronegative. The DNA for the CDR3 is TGTGCCAGCAGTTTCATCAGGGGGCCGCATCCTGAAGCTTTCTTT. Residues: CASSFIRGPHPEAFF.